Sequencing of this TCR beta chain was carried out in a study of PD-1 blockade in classical Hodgkin lymphoma. Only in-frame clones appear in the TCRdb table, and some are missing; sequencing was by immunoSEQ multiplex PCR. The sample shows almost 100,000 clones, roughly 90% of them seen only once. No patient escaped relapse after autologous stem cell transplantation, and brentuximab vedotin exposure varied. Best responses fell into complete response, partial response or progressive disease. The sequence was collected from a human donor with classical Hodgkin lymphoma. Sequencing used peripheral blood mononuclear cells (PBMCs), obtained at baseline.

The CDR3, as DNA: TGTGCCAGCACAGGGGGCTCCTACAATGAGCAGTTCTTC. Its translation: CASTGGSYNEQFF. The chain links TRBV19 to TRBJ2-1; TRBD1 agrees at 8 bases. CDR3 size: 13 residues. Germline loops: CDR1 LNHDA, CDR2 SQIVND (reference sequence). V was clipped by 9 bases and J by 0 bases; unmatched bases: 1.